This is a list of T cell receptor beta chains from one sample in a study of blood T cell repertoires in COVID-19. Generated by immunoSEQ multiplex PCR, the TCRdb table keeps only in-frame clones and is missing some. The sample holds 99,000 or so clones, roughly four fifths seen once. Source material: peripheral blood. All receptors derive from a man aged 55 to 70 with acute or convalescent COVID-19. The CDR3 runs from the conserved cysteine through the conserved F or W. A D gene is named only where the DNA matches it firmly. Expanded clones are given a class, and other clones once, few, many or no size at all.

j_call: TRBJ2-7; v_call: TRBV5-5; clone_size: NA; d_call: NA; cdr3_nt: TGTGCCAGCAGCTTGTTGGCGGGTGTCTCCTACGAGCAGTACTTC; cdr3_aa: CASSLLAGVSYEQYF
j_call: TRBJ1-1; v_call: TRBV6-1; clone_size: NA; d_call: NA; cdr3_nt: TGTGCCAGCAGTGAAGTAGTAGGGAGAAACACTGAAGCTTTCTTT; cdr3_aa: CASSEVVGRNTEAFF
j_call: TRBJ2-3; v_call: TRBV6-5; clone_size: NA; d_call: NA; cdr3_nt: TGTGCCAGCAGACGACAGCTCTCCACAGATACGCAGTATTTT; cdr3_aa: CASRRQLSTDTQYF
j_call: TRBJ1-4; v_call: TRBV20-1; clone_size: once; d_call: NA; cdr3_nt: TGCAGTGCTAGTGGTTATGGGGGCGGTGAAAAACTGTTTTTT; cdr3_aa: CSASGYGGGEKLFF
j_call: TRBJ1-2; v_call: TRBV7-8; clone_size: NA; d_call: NA; cdr3_nt: TGTGCCAGCAGCTTAGATACAGGGAAGAATGGCTACACCTTC; cdr3_aa: CASSLDTGKNGYTF
j_call: TRBJ2-4; v_call: TRBV3-1/TRBV3-2; clone_size: NA; d_call: NA; cdr3_nt: TGTGCCAGCAGCTACCGCCCAGGAAACAATCAGTACTTC; cdr3_aa: CASSYRPGNNQYF
j_call: TRBJ1-1; v_call: TRBV20-1; clone_size: NA; d_call: NA; cdr3_nt: TGCAGTGCCCCATTGAACACTGAAGCTTTCTTT; cdr3_aa: CSAPLNTEAFF
j_call: TRBJ1-4; v_call: TRBV7-8; clone_size: once; d_call: TRBD1; cdr3_nt: TGTGCCAGCAGATTGACAGGGACTAATGAAAAACTGTTTTTT; cdr3_aa: CASRLTGTNEKLFF
j_call: TRBJ1-2; v_call: TRBV5-8; clone_size: NA; d_call: TRBD1; cdr3_nt: TGTGCCAGCCGGGACAGGGGGAACTATGGCTACACCTTC; cdr3_aa: CASRDRGNYGYTF
j_call: TRBJ2-7; v_call: TRBV2; clone_size: NA; d_call: TRBD2; cdr3_nt: TGTGCCAGCAGATTCCTAGCGGGAGGGCCCGGGGAGCAGTACTTC; cdr3_aa: CASRFLAGGPGEQYF
j_call: TRBJ2-3; v_call: TRBV7-2; clone_size: NA; d_call: NA; cdr3_nt: TGTGCCAGCAGCGCGAGTACAGGGCCGCGCACAGATACGCAGTATTTT; cdr3_aa: CASSASTGPRTDTQYF
j_call: TRBJ2-6; v_call: TRBV19; clone_size: NA; d_call: NA; cdr3_nt: TGTGCCAGTAGTATAGTTCTCGGGCAACGGACAGTCCTGAGTGGTGGGGCCAACGTCCTGACTTTC; cdr3_aa: CASSIVLGQRTVLSGGANVLTF
j_call: TRBJ2-5; v_call: TRBV4-1; clone_size: NA; d_call: TRBD2; cdr3_nt: TGCGCCAGCAGCCAAGATATCGGGGGGGGCCGGGAGACCCAGTACTTC; cdr3_aa: CASSQDIGGGRETQYF
j_call: TRBJ1-2; v_call: TRBV6-2/TRBV6-3; clone_size: few; d_call: TRBD1; cdr3_nt: TGTGCCAGCAGTGGGACAGGGCTAAACTATGGCTACACCTTC; cdr3_aa: CASSGTGLNYGYTF
j_call: TRBJ2-5; v_call: TRBV11-2; clone_size: NA; d_call: TRBD1; cdr3_nt: TGTGCCAGCAGCACAAACAGGGGGGCAGAGACCCAGTACTTC; cdr3_aa: CASSTNRGAETQYF
j_call: TRBJ2-3; v_call: TRBV4-3; clone_size: NA; d_call: NA; cdr3_nt: TGCGCCAGCAGCCAAGATTTGGTCGGGGGCACAGATACGCAGTATTTT; cdr3_aa: CASSQDLVGGTDTQYF
j_call: TRBJ2-4; v_call: TRBV6-2/TRBV6-3; clone_size: NA; d_call: NA; cdr3_nt: TGTGCCAGCAGTTACTCAGGGACTCCCTACAAAAACATTCAGTACTTC; cdr3_aa: CASSYSGTPYKNIQYF
j_call: TRBJ1-1; v_call: TRBV27; clone_size: NA; d_call: NA; cdr3_nt: TGTGCCAGCAGTTTATTCCCAGCTACGGGAGCTTTCTTT; cdr3_aa: CASSLFPATGAFF
j_call: TRBJ2-7; v_call: TRBV7-9; clone_size: NA; d_call: NA; cdr3_nt: TGTGCCAGCAGCTTAGTTATGGGCACGGCCTACGAGCAGTACTTC; cdr3_aa: CASSLVMGTAYEQYF
j_call: TRBJ1-1; v_call: TRBV10-3; clone_size: few; d_call: NA; cdr3_nt: TGTGCCATCAGTGAGTCGGTAGTAATGAACACTGAAGCTTTCTTT; cdr3_aa: CAISESVVMNTEAFF
j_call: TRBJ2-1; v_call: TRBV9; clone_size: NA; d_call: TRBD2; cdr3_nt: TGTGCCAGCAGCGTGCGGGGGGATTCCTCCTACAATGAGCAGTTCTTC; cdr3_aa: CASSVRGDSSYNEQFF
j_call: TRBJ2-7; v_call: TRBV11-2; clone_size: NA; d_call: TRBD2; cdr3_nt: TGTGCCAGCAGTACCGGGGGGGGCGAGCAGTACTTC; cdr3_aa: CASSTGGGEQYF
j_call: TRBJ2-3; v_call: TRBV9; clone_size: NA; d_call: NA; cdr3_nt: TGTGCCAGCAGCGTAGCGGCCAGCAGGGTTCGTACAGATACGCAGTATTTT; cdr3_aa: CASSVAASRVRTDTQYF
j_call: TRBJ2-7; v_call: TRBV6-5; clone_size: NA; d_call: NA; cdr3_nt: TGTGCCAGCAGTTACTCGCTCAGCGGAAATTCCTACGAGCAGTACTTC; cdr3_aa: CASSYSLSGNSYEQYF
j_call: TRBJ1-2; v_call: TRBV7-2; clone_size: NA; d_call: TRBD1; cdr3_nt: TGTGCCAGCAGCGTACAGGGGGCTTCGAACTATGGCTACACCTTC; cdr3_aa: CASSVQGASNYGYTF
j_call: TRBJ1-1; v_call: TRBV7-3; clone_size: NA; d_call: TRBD1; cdr3_nt: TGTGCCAGCAGCCCGGCAGGGGGTCGGAACACTGAAGCTTTCTTT; cdr3_aa: CASSPAGGRNTEAFF
j_call: TRBJ2-5; v_call: TRBV11-3; clone_size: NA; d_call: NA; cdr3_nt: TGTGCCAGCAGCCTAGATCTGTGGGCGCCGACCGGTCAAGAGACCCAGTACTTC; cdr3_aa: CASSLDLWAPTGQETQYF
j_call: TRBJ2-5; v_call: TRBV9; clone_size: NA; d_call: TRBD1; cdr3_nt: TGTGCCAGCAGCCCAGGACGACAGGGTTCACAGACCCAGTACTTC; cdr3_aa: CASSPGRQGSQTQYF
j_call: TRBJ2-3; v_call: TRBV27; clone_size: NA; d_call: TRBD2; cdr3_nt: TGTGCCAGCATGGACCTAGCGGGGGCAGATACGCAGTATTTT; cdr3_aa: CASMDLAGADTQYF
j_call: TRBJ2-1; v_call: TRBV19; clone_size: NA; d_call: TRBD1; cdr3_nt: TGTGCCAGTAGTAATACAGGGGGTCCCAACAATGAGCAGTTCTTC; cdr3_aa: CASSNTGGPNNEQFF
j_call: TRBJ2-3; v_call: TRBV5-1; clone_size: NA; d_call: TRBD2; cdr3_nt: TGCGCCAGCAGCGCGCAGGGGACTAGCTCGCGGGATACGCAGTATTTT; cdr3_aa: CASSAQGTSSRDTQYF
j_call: TRBJ1-1; v_call: TRBV5-1; clone_size: NA; d_call: TRBD1; cdr3_nt: TGCGCCAGCAGCGAAGGGGGGACAGGTACTGAAGCTTTCTTT; cdr3_aa: CASSEGGTGTEAFF